The T cell receptor (beta chain) described here comes from a study of blood T cells in healthy people across ages (dated by TCRdb to the mid-2010s). With respect to the entire study: In model experiments, roughly one uniquely barcoded TCR beta cDNA molecule per two T cells was captured by template switching. The study measured age-related changes in TCR beta repertoire diversity using deep sequencing normalized with unique cDNA molecular identifiers. The donors were divided into four age groups: young (average around 17 years), middle-aged (about 40), aged (approximately 62) and long-lived (around 87). Donors of different ages were randomly distributed across sequencing lanes to avoid experimental bias. For two donors (one aged 18 to 29 and one aged 80 or older), the study analyzed two additional independent replicas of 1 million unique cDNA reads from the same blood draw. Results and caveats for the whole study, not just this receptor: As age increased, observed TCR beta diversity per million T cells dropped in a roughly linear way, and a significant reduction was already evident by age 40. A strong correlation was found between observed TCR beta diversity and the percentage of naive T cells measured by flow cytometry. Because the CMV infection status of the donors was unknown, age-related changes in expanded clonotypes may potentially have been confounded. Estimates of total diversity based on one million sequenced T cells were considered lower bounds and underestimates. Compared with the aged group, the long-lived group had more naive CD4+ T cells, fewer expanded clones and increased TCR diversity, suggesting age selection. Conclusive comparison of naive and antigen-experienced compartments was prevented by the profiling of bulk unsorted PBMCs.

The approximately 39 donors, aged roughly 6 to 95 years, were systemically healthy Caucasian individuals from Russia. Each donor gave approximately 10 milliliters of peripheral blood, collected into EDTA-treated Vacutainer tubes. Ficoll-Paque density-gradient centrifugation was used to isolate PBMCs, with at least 6.5 million per sample. Trizol reagent was used to extract total RNA from PBMCs, with at least 5.5 micrograms per sample. The percentages of naive CD45RAhigh/CD27high T cells were determined by flow cytometry on a PBMC aliquot from every donor. The library was obtained by 5' RACE. TCRdb records Illumina HiSeq 2500 as the sequencer. The second PCR ran for about 6 to 12 cycles and used a J-beta primer mix along with a sample-barcoded 5' primer. A template-switch 5' adaptor carrying 12 random nucleotides introduced a unique molecular identifier onto each TCR beta cDNA molecule. At least 2.5 million CDR3-containing paired-end reads were obtained from each sample. All of the RNA was converted into first-strand cDNA using the Mint cDNA synthesis kit, with a TRBC-specific oligonucleotide serving as the primer. Following uracil-DNA glycosylase treatment, a first 18-cycle PCR with universal primers M1SS and BC2_uni_R was performed on all cDNA. On the authors' methods: Each sample was normalized by randomly selecting 1 million high-quality reads, each carrying a distinct molecular identifier. Instead of being binned into consensus sequences, reads with shared molecular identifiers were discarded. MiTCR, run with a Q25 quality threshold and the strictest error-elimination algorithm, handled CDR3 identification, clonotype clustering and error correction. A nonparametric unseen species model with Euler transformation was used to estimate lower-bound total TCR beta diversity. TCRdb reworked the public reads: Q25 trimming with fastp, MiXCR clone assembly, productive beta chains retained. CDR3 protein duplicates are merged, each entry listing the most common genes and DNA. Here the V and J calls rest on TCRdb's processing, not on the authors' analysis. For this sample there are fewer than 700,000 distinct CDR3 sequences; over 40% appear just once. Of the sample, 30% is held by the ten largest clones.

With respect to this clonotype: Its antigen remains unidentified. No much larger clone exists at a distance of one base, and base qualities are not known.

Material for sequencing was blood. The origin of this receptor is an elderly man in good health.

For the CDR3, the sequence is CASSQGGTSGAPTGETQYF. The bases read TGCGCCAGCAGCCAAGGAGGAACTAGCGGAGCCCCCACGGGTGAGACCCAGTACTTC. The rearrangement joined TRBV4-1 to TRBJ2-5, and 8 junctional nucleotides match TRBD2. V lost 1 base and J lost 5 bases, and the count of bases not matched to a germline gene is 18. Reading from cysteine to phenylalanine, the CDR3 counts 19 amino acids. Just the 57-base CDR3 DNA is kept, in frame starting at base 1. From the germline V gene, CDR1 is MGHRA and CDR2 is YSYEKL.